The T cell receptor (beta chain) under discussion was sequenced for a study of blood T cell repertoires in COVID-19. In the original workflow: The assay estimated nucleated cells by amplifying reference gene primers. The method was immunoSEQ multiplex PCR; TCRdb's version includes in-frame clones alone and lacks a portion of them. V and J calls and clone size are copied from that table; D and trimming were computed from the DNA. The sample holds over 150,000 clones, 84% seen once. From germline, CDR1 is LNHDA and CDR2 SQIVND (reference sequence). V was trimmed by 10 bases and J by 9 bases, leaving 21 bases between them. CDR3 length equals 13 residues.

The specimen sequenced was peripheral blood. The source is a human donor in a cohort sampled during active COVID-19. The chain joins TRBV19 to TRBJ1-2; D possibly corresponds to TRBD1 (5 bases). CDR3 protein: CATHRDGGSSYTF. In nucleotides, the CDR3 is TGTGCCACGCACCGGGACGGGGGATCTAGCTACACCTTC.